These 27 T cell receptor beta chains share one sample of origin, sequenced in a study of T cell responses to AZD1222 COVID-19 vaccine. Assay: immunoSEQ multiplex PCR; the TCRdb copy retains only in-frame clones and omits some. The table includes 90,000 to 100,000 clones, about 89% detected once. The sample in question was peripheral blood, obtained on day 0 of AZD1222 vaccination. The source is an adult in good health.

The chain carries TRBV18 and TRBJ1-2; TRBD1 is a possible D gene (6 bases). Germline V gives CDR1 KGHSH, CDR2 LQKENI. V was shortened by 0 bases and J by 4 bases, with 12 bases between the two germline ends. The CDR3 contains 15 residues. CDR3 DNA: TGTGCCAGCTCACCACCAGCACAGGGCTTCTATGGCTACACCTTC. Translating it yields CASSPPAQGFYGYTF.

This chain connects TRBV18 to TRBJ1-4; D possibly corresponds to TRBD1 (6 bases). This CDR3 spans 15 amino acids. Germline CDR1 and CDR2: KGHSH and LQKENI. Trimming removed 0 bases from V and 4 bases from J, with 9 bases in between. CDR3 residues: CASSPPKGGNEKLFF. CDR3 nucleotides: TGTGCCAGCTCACCACCGAAGGGGGGTAATGAAAAACTGTTTTTT. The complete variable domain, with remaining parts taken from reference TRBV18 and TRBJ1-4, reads NAGVMQNPRHLVRRRGQEARLRCSPMKGHSHVYWYRQLPEEGLKFMVYLQKENIIDESGMPKERFSAEFPKEGPSILRIQQVVRGDSAAYFCASSPPKGGNEKLFFGSGTQLSVL.

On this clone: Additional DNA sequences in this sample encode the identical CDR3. The CDR3 DNA sequence: TGCGCCAGCAGCCAGCAAGCGGGTAGCTCCGAGCAGTACTTC. It encodes CASSQQAGSSEQYF. This chain joins TRBV5-1 and TRBJ2-7, with TRBD2 as a possible D gene (6 bases). The germline CDR1 and CDR2 sequences are SGHRS and YFSETQ. The CDR3 consists of 14 residues. Trimming cost V 4 bases and J 6 bases, with 17 bases left between them.

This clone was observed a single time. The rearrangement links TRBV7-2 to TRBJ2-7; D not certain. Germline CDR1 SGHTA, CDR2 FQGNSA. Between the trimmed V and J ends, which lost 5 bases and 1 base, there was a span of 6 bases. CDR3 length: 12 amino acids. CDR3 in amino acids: CASSLTSYEQYF. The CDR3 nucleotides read TGTGCCAGCAGCCTTACTTCCTACGAGCAGTACTTC.

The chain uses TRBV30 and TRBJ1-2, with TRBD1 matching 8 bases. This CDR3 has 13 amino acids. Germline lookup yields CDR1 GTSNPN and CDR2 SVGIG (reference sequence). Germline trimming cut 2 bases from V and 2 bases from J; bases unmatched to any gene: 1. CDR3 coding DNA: TGTGCCTGGAGTAGACAGGGGAACTATGGCTACACCTTC. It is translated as CAWSRQGNYGYTF.

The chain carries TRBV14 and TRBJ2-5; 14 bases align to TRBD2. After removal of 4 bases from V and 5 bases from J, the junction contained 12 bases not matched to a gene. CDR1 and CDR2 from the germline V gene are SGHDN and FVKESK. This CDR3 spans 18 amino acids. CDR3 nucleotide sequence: TGTGCCAGCAGCCGGGGACTAGCGGGAGCAAGGTCCCTGGAGACCCAGTACTTC. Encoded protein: CASSRGLAGARSLETQYF.

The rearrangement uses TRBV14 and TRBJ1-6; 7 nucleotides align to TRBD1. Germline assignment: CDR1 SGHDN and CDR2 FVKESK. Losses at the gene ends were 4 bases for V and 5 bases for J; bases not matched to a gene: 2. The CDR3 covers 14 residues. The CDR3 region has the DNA TGTGCCAGCAGCCGGGACAGTAATAATTCACCCCTCCACTTT. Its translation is CASSRDSNNSPLHF.

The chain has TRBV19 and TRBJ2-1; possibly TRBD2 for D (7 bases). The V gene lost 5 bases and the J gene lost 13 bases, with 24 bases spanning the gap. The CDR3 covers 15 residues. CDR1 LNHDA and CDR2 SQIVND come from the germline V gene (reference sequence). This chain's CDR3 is CASSDGPGGPSEQFF. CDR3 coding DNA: TGTGCCAGTAGTGATGGCCCCGGGGGGCCAAGTGAACAGTTCTTC.

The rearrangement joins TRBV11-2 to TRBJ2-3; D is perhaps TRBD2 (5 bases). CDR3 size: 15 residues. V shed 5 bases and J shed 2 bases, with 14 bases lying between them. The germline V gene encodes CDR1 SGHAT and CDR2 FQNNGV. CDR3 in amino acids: CASSPGYGNTDTQYF. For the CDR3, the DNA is TGTGCCAGCAGCCCGGGGTACGGTAACACAGATACGCAGTATTTT.

In nucleotides, the CDR3 is TGCGCCAGCAGCCCGGTATCGAGGGACTATGGCTACACCTTC. It codes for CASSPVSRDYGYTF. The gene calls are TRBV5-1 and TRBJ1-2; D gene unclear. Germline CDR1 and CDR2: SGHRS and YFSETQ. CDR3 length: 14 amino acids. Deletions cut 4 bases from V and 3 bases from J, with 13 bases between.

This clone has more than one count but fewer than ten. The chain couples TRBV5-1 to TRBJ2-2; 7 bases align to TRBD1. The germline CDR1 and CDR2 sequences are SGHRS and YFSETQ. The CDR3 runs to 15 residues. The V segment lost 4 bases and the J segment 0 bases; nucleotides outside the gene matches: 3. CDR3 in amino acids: CASSPDRPNTGELFF. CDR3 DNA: TGCGCCAGCAGCCCGGACAGGCCGAACACCGGGGAGCTGTTTTTT.

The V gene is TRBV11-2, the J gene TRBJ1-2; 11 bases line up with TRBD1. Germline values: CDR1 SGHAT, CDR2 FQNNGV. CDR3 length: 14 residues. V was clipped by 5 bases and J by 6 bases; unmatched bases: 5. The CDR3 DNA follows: TGTGCCAGCAGCGTCGGGACAGGGGGTGATGGCTACACCTTC. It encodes CASSVGTGGDGYTF.

The CDR3 region is CASSASGPPNTEAFF. The CDR3 coding sequence is TGTGCCAGCAGTGCCTCGGGACCTCCGAACACTGAAGCTTTCTTT. V gene TRBV27 combines with J gene TRBJ1-1; D is possibly TRBD1 (5 bases). This CDR3 comprises 15 residues. Germline V gene data show CDR1 as MNHEY and CDR2 as SMNVEV (reference sequence). V lost 5 bases and J lost 1, with 14 bases in between.

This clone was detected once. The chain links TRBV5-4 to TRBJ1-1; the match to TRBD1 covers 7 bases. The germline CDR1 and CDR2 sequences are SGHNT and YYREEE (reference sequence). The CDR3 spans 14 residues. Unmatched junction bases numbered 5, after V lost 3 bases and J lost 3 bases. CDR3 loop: CASSSLGTDTEAFF. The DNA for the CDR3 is TGTGCCAGCAGCTCCCTCGGGACAGACACTGAAGCTTTCTTT.

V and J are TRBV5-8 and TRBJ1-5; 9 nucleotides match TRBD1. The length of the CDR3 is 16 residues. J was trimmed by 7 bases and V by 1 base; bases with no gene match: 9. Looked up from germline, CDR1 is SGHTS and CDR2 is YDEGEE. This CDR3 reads CASSLHRGLRGQPQHF. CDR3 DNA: TGTGCCAGCAGCTTGCACAGGGGGCTACGTGGCCAGCCCCAGCATTTT.

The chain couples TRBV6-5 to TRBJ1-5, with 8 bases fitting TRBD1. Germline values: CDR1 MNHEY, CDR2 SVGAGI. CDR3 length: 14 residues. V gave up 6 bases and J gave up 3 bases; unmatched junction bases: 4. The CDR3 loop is CASRTGQANQPQHF. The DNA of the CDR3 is TGTGCCAGCAGAACGGGACAGGCCAATCAGCCCCAGCATTTT.

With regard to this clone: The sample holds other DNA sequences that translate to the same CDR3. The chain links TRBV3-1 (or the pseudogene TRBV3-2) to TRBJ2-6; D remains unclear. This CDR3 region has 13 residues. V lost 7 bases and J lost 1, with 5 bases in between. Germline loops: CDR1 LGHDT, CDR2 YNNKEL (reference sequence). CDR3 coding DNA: TGTGCCAGCACCTCATCTGGGGCCAACGTCCTGACTTTC. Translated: CASTSSGANVLTF.

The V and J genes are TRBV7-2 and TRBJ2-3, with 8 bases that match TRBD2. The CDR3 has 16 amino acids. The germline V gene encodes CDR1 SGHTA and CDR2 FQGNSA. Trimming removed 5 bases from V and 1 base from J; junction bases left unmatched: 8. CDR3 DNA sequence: TGTGCCAGCAGCCGCTCTAGCGGGCCACGCACAGATACGCAGTATTTT. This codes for CASSRSSGPRTDTQYF.

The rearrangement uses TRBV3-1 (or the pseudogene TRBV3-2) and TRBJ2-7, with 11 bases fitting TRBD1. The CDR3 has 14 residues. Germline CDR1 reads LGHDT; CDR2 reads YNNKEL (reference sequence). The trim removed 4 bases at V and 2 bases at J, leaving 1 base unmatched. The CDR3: CASSRTGGTYEQYF. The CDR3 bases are TGTGCCAGCAGCCGGACAGGGGGCACCTACGAGCAGTACTTC.

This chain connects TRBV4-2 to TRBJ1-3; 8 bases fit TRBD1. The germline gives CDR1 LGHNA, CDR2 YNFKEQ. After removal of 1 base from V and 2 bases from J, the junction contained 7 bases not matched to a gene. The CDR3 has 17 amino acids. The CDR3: CASSQGTGNLPGNTIYF. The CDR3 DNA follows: TGTGCCAGCAGCCAAGGGACAGGGAACTTACCTGGAAACACCATATATTTT.

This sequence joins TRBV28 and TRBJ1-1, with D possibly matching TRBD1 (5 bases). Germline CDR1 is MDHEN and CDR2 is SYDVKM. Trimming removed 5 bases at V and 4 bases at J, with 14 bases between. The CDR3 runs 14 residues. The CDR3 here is CASSLGGEGTEAFF. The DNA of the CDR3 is TGTGCCAGCAGTCTAGGAGGGGAGGGCACTGAAGCTTTCTTT. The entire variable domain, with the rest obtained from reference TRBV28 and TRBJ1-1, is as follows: DVKVTQSSRYLVKRTGEKVFLECVQDMDHENMFWYRQDPGLGLRLIYFSYDVKMKEKGDIPEGYSVSREKKERFSLILESASTNQTSMYLCASSLGGEGTEAFFGQGTRLTVV.

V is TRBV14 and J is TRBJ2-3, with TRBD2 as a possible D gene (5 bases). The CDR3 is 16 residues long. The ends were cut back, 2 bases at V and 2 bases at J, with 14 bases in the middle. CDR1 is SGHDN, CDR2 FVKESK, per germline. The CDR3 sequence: CASSQRSPLATDTQYF. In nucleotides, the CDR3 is TGTGCCAGCAGCCAACGAAGCCCCCTAGCCACAGATACGCAGTATTTT.

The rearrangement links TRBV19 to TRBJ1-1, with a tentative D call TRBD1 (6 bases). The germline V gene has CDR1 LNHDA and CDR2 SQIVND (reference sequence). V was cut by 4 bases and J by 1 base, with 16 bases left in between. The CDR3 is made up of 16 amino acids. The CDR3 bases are TGTGCCAGTAGTACCCCACAGGGCCGCACGAACACTGAAGCTTTCTTT. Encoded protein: CASSTPQGRTNTEAFF.

DNA for the CDR3: TGTGCCAGCTCACCGAGGGACAGGGGGATTGGCTACACCTTC. Amino acid sequence: CASSPRDRGIGYTF. This chain links TRBV18 with TRBJ1-2, with 11 bases aligning to TRBD1. This CDR3 contains 14 residues. With V trimmed by 3 bases and J by 7 bases, 4 bases remained unmatched. Per the germline V gene, CDR1 is KGHSH and CDR2 is LQKENI.

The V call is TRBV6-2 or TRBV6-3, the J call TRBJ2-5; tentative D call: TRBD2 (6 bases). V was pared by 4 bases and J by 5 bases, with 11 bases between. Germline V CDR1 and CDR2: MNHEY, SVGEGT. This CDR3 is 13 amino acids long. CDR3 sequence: CASSFAGLETQYF. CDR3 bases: TGTGCCAGCAGTTTTGCGGGGTTGGAGACCCAGTACTTC.

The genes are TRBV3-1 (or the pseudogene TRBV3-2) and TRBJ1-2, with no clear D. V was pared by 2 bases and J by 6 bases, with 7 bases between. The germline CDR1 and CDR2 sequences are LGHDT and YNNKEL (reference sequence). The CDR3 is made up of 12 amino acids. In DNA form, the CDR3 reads TGTGCCAGCAGCCAATCGGGTAATGGCTACACCTTC. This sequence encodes CASSQSGNGYTF.

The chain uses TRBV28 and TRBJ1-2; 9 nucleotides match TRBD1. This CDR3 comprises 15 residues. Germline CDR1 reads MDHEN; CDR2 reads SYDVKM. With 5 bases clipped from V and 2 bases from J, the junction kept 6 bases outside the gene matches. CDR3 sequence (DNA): TGTGCCAGCAGTCGAGGGACAGGGACCAACTATGGCTACACCTTC. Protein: CASSRGTGTNYGYTF.